Below, 31 T cell receptor beta chains from the same sample are listed, as sequenced in a study of blood T cell repertoires in COVID-19. Assay: immunoSEQ multiplex PCR; the TCRdb copy retains only in-frame clones and omits some. In the table there are about 150,000 clones, more than 80% of which are singletons. Sequenced sample: peripheral blood. These receptors were obtained from a woman in her forties with acute or convalescent COVID-19.

The chain has TRBV6-5 and TRBJ1-6; D uncertain. CDR1 is MNHEY and CDR2 is SVGAGI in the germline V gene. The CDR3 has 15 residues. V gave up 0 bases and J gave up 7 bases, with 10 bases separating them. The CDR3 nucleotides are TGTGCCAGCAGTTACTCGACTTTCGAAAATTCACCCCTCCACTTT. Translating it yields CASSYSTFENSPLHF.

This rearrangement joins TRBV3-1 (or the pseudogene TRBV3-2) to TRBJ1-5; D remains unclear. Germline CDR1 reads LGHDT; CDR2 reads YNNKEL (reference sequence). The V end was cut by 1 base, the J end by 3 bases, with 10 bases between. The CDR3 sequence is 15 residues long. The CDR3 bases are TGTGCCAGCAGCCAAGCTGGCGGCTTCAATCAGCCCCAGCATTTT. Translated, it gives CASSQAGGFNQPQHF.

J is TRBJ2-5 and V is TRBV3-1 (or the pseudogene TRBV3-2); TRBD1 agrees at 8 bases. Trimming took 3 bases from V and 4 from J; bases not matched to a gene: 7. The CDR3 sequence is 15 residues long. Germline V gene sequence: CDR1 LGHDT, CDR2 YNNKEL (reference sequence). The CDR3 DNA reads TGTGCCAGCAGCCACCGGGACAGGTTGGGAGAGACCCAGTACTTC. It is translated as CASSHRDRLGETQYF.

V gene TRBV11-3 combines with J gene TRBJ2-3; D not certain. With 4 bases removed from V and 3 bases from J, the gap between germline ends came to 5 bases. Germline-derived CDR1 and CDR2 are SGHNT and YENEEA. CDR3 length equals 12 residues. The CDR3 protein is CASSSRTDTQYF. The CDR3 nucleotides read TGTGCCAGCAGCTCCCGTACAGATACGCAGTATTTT.

The rearrangement uses TRBV9 and TRBJ2-7; 10 bases map to TRBD2. The germline V gene encodes CDR1 SGDLS and CDR2 YYNGEE. Losses at the gene ends were 3 bases for V and 5 bases for J; bases not matched to a gene: 11. This CDR3 spans 16 amino acids. The CDR3 DNA sequence: TGTGCCAGCAGCGGAGGTCCGGGACTAGCGATCCACGAGCAGTACTTC. Its translation: CASSGGPGLAIHEQYF.

V is TRBV6-4 and J is TRBJ2-1; 12 bases are a match to TRBD2. Germline V gives CDR1 MRHNA, CDR2 SNTAGT. This CDR3 has 15 amino acids. V lost 6 bases, J lost 7 bases, and 7 bases stayed unmatched. The CDR3, as DNA: TGTGCCAGCAGAAGTCTAGCGGGAGGGAGGAATGAGCAGTTCTTC. Its protein product is CASRSLAGGRNEQFF.

The J gene is TRBJ1-5, the V gene TRBV29-1, with 9 bases that match TRBD1. From germline, CDR1 is SQVTM and CDR2 ANQGSEA. Trimming took 7 bases from V and 3 from J; bases not matched to a gene: 7. CDR3 length: 14 amino acids. CDR3 protein: CSARQGGDNQPQHF. DNA for the CDR3: TGCAGCGCCCGACAGGGGGGGGACAATCAGCCCCAGCATTTT.

In DNA form, the CDR3 reads TGCGCCAGCAGCTTGGGTGGGGCTACTAATTCACCCCTCCACTTT. It codes for CASSLGGATNSPLHF. The V call is TRBV5-1, the J call TRBJ1-6, with a possible D match to TRBD1 (5 bases). CDR3 length equals 15 residues. Trimming shortened V by 0 bases and J by 6 bases, and 10 bases separated the two germline ends. Germline CDR1 SGHRS, CDR2 YFSETQ.

V usage is TRBV5-1 and J usage is TRBJ2-1; TRBD1 might be the D (6 bases). This CDR3 has 17 residues. V was trimmed by 0 bases and J by 5 bases, leaving 18 bases between them. Per the germline V gene, CDR1 is SGHRS and CDR2 is YFSETQ. The CDR3 reads CASSLVERGTSHNEQFF. The CDR3 nucleotides are TGCGCCAGCAGCTTGGTCGAACGAGGGACAAGTCACAATGAGCAGTTCTTC. The complete variable domain, with remaining parts taken from reference TRBV5-1 and TRBJ2-1, reads KAGVTQTPRYLIKTRGQQVTLSCSPISGHRSVSWYQQTPGQGLQFLFEYFSETQRNKGNFPGRFSGRQFSNSRSEMNVSTLELGDSALYLCASSLVERGTSHNEQFFGPGTRLTVL.

This sequence joins TRBV12-3 or TRBV12-4 and TRBJ2-1; possible D gene TRBD2, 6 bases. The CDR3 is 12 amino acids. The V and J ends lost 2 bases and 15 bases respectively, with 14 bases between them. CDR3 residues: CASSLFPGATFF. DNA for the CDR3: TGTGCCAGCAGTTTATTTCCGGGAGCGACGTTCTTC.

J is TRBJ2-2 and V is TRBV13; 8 bases agree with TRBD1. Trimming at V came to 5 bases and at J to 3 bases, leaving 5 bases not matched to a gene. Germline V gene lookup returns CDR1 PRHDT and CDR2 FYEKMQ (reference sequence). The CDR3 totals 15 residues. The chain's CDR3 is CASSPGQAYTGELFF. Written as DNA, the CDR3 is TGTGCCAGCAGCCCGGGACAGGCGTACACCGGGGAGCTGTTTTTT.

The chain links TRBV15 to TRBJ2-2; 8 bases align to TRBD1. The CDR3 totals 17 residues. Looked up from germline, CDR1 is LNHNV and CDR2 is YYDKDF (reference sequence). With V trimmed by 1 base and J by 5 bases, 9 bases remained unmatched. This CDR3 is CATSRVRAGGATGELFF. In nucleotides, the CDR3 is TGTGCCACCAGCAGAGTTAGGGCAGGGGGCGCTACCGGGGAGCTGTTTTTT.

This rearrangement joins TRBV30 to TRBJ2-1; 7 bases agree with TRBD2. In germline, CDR1 is GTSNPN, CDR2 SVGIG (reference sequence). The CDR3 covers 15 residues. J gave up 0 bases and V 0 bases, and 2 bases lay outside the gene matches. The CDR3 coding sequence is TGTGCCTGGAGTGTGGGCGGGGGCTCCTACAATGAGCAGTTCTTC. It specifies CAWSVGGGSYNEQFF.

This chain joins TRBV7-8 and TRBJ2-6; 8 bases line up with TRBD1. Germline V CDR1 and CDR2: SGHVS, FQNEAQ. The ends lost 7 bases at V and 0 bases at J; junction bases unmatched: 14. The CDR3 is made up of 19 amino acids. The CDR3 sequence: CASNSPFIQGASGANVLTF. CDR3 sequence (DNA): TGTGCCAGCAACTCCCCCTTCATCCAGGGGGCCTCTGGGGCCAACGTCCTGACTTTC.

The chain recombines TRBV11-2 with TRBJ1-1; D gene uncertain. The CDR3 covers 14 residues. The V end lost 1 base, the J end lost 2 bases, and 8 bases lay between the germline ends. Germline-derived CDR1 and CDR2 are SGHAT and FQNNGV. CDR3 nucleotide sequence: TGTGCCAGCAGCTTAGGAGGAGTAAACACTGAAGCTTTCTTT. Translation gives CASSLGGVNTEAFF.

The chain has TRBV11-2 and TRBJ1-6; D is undetermined. The V end was cut by 3 bases, the J end by 6 bases, with 9 bases between. The CDR3 loop spans 14 amino acids. Germline CDR1 SGHAT, CDR2 FQNNGV. The CDR3 coding sequence is TGTGCCAGCAGCTTTATAGCGGTTAATTCACCCCTCCACTTT. It encodes CASSFIAVNSPLHF.

The V and J genes are TRBV4-1 and TRBJ2-3; 7 nucleotides align to TRBD1. V was pared by 2 bases and J by 1 base, with 3 bases of the junction left unmatched. The CDR3 runs 15 residues. CDR1 is MGHRA, CDR2 YSYEKL, per germline. The CDR3 sequence: CASSQPTGGTDTQYF. The CDR3 DNA sequence: TGCGCCAGCAGCCAACCAACAGGGGGCACAGATACGCAGTATTTT.

In this sample, this clone turned up once. J is TRBJ2-7 and V is TRBV29-1; 7 bases align to TRBD1. Trimming cost V 6 bases and J 2 bases; bases outside gene matches: 7. The CDR3 is 13 amino acids. Per the germline V gene, CDR1 is SQVTM and CDR2 is ANQGSEA. Here the CDR3 reads CSVRTGGTYEQYF. The CDR3 DNA is TGCAGCGTACGGACAGGCGGTACCTACGAGCAGTACTTC.

The chain joins TRBV7-8 to TRBJ2-5; the D gene is possibly TRBD2 (5 bases). Trimming stripped 1 base from V and 6 bases from J, with 15 bases between. The CDR3 length is 15 residues. Germline V gene lookup returns CDR1 SGHVS and CDR2 FQNEAQ. The chain's CDR3 is CASSLVVAGTKTQYF. The DNA of the CDR3 is TGTGCCAGCAGCTTAGTGGTGGCGGGTACGAAGACCCAGTACTTC.

The chain uses TRBV15 and TRBJ2-3, with 12 nucleotides matching TRBD1. CDR3 length: 16 residues. Germline CDR1 reads LNHNV; CDR2 reads YYDKDF (reference sequence). The V segment lost 5 bases and the J segment 4 bases; nucleotides outside the gene matches: 7. This chain's CDR3 is CATSWDRGRGADTQYF. The CDR3 DNA reads as TGTGCCACCAGCTGGGACAGGGGGCGCGGAGCAGATACGCAGTATTTT.

The rearrangement joins TRBV7-5 to TRBJ1-6. TRBV7-5 represents a pseudogene. This CDR3 spans 14 amino acids. This chain's CDR3 is CARSPGVENSPLHF. The CDR3 DNA follows: TGTGCCAGAAGCCCGGGGGTCGAGAATTCACCCCTCCACTTT.

This chain uses TRBV13 with TRBJ2-6, with 8 bases fitting TRBD1. Germline trimming cut 5 bases from V and 0 bases from J; bases unmatched to any gene: 9. The CDR3 is 18 amino acids. Looked up from germline, CDR1 is PRHDT and CDR2 is FYEKMQ (reference sequence). CDR3 sequence: CASSEGNRGVSGANVLTF. In DNA form, the CDR3 reads TGTGCCAGCAGCGAGGGCAACAGGGGGGTCTCTGGGGCCAACGTCCTGACTTTC.

The chain has TRBV11-2 and TRBJ2-6; D possibly corresponds to TRBD1 (6 bases). Germline V gene lookup returns CDR1 SGHAT and CDR2 FQNNGV. This CDR3 has 17 amino acids. Trimming removed 2 bases from V and 2 bases from J, with 13 bases in between. The CDR3, as DNA: TGTGCCAGCAGCTTATTTGGCAGGGGAACTGGGGCCAACGTCCTGACTTTC. Residues: CASSLFGRGTGANVLTF.

The V call is TRBV5-1, the J call TRBJ2-7; D call uncertain. Trimming removed 4 bases from V and 5 bases from J, with 10 bases in between. Germline CDR1 SGHRS, CDR2 YFSETQ. This CDR3 has 12 amino acids. The CDR3 sequence: CASSRTRDEQYF. The CDR3 DNA reads TGCGCCAGCAGCCGAACCCGGGACGAGCAGTACTTC.

This rearrangement joins TRBV28 to TRBJ2-1, with 9 bases identical to TRBD2. CDR1 MDHEN and CDR2 SYDVKM come from the germline V gene. This CDR3 is 13 amino acids long. The V gene end was trimmed by 4 bases and the J gene end by 5 bases; junction bases not matched to a gene: 0. Here the CDR3 DNA reads TGTGCCAGCAGTTGGACTAGCGACAATGAGCAGTTCTTC. Translating gives CASSWTSDNEQFF.

The chain recombines TRBV9 with TRBJ1-1; 7 bases are shared with TRBD1. V lost 4 bases, J lost 1 base, and 7 bases stayed unmatched. CDR1 and CDR2 (germline): SGDLS, YYNGEE. CDR3 length equals 15 residues. The CDR3 reads CASSKDRVENTEAFF. The CDR3 bases are TGTGCCAGCAGCAAAGACAGGGTGGAGAACACTGAAGCTTTCTTT.

This chain uses TRBV30 with TRBJ2-2; 11 bases agree with TRBD2. Germline assignment: CDR1 GTSNPN and CDR2 SVGIG (reference sequence). The V and J ends lost 5 bases and 0 bases, in that order; junction bases with no gene match: 8. This CDR3 comprises 17 residues. CDR3 residues: CAWRGPGLAANTGELFF. Here the CDR3 DNA reads TGTGCCTGGCGGGGCCCGGGACTAGCGGCGAACACCGGGGAGCTGTTTTTT. The whole variable domain, filled in from reference TRBV30 and TRBJ2-2, reads SQTIHQWPATLVQPVGSPLSLECTVEGTSNPNLYWYRQAAGRGLQLLFYSVGIGQISSEVPQNLSASRPQDRQFILSSKKLLLSDSGFYLCAWRGPGLAANTGELFFGEGSRLTVL.

The rearrangement links TRBV27 to TRBJ1-5; D is uncertain. Germline lookup yields CDR1 MNHEY and CDR2 SMNVEV (reference sequence). The CDR3 covers 12 residues. V was trimmed by 4 bases and J by 3 bases, leaving 4 bases between them. This CDR3 reads CASSSFNQPQHF. The DNA for the CDR3 is TGTGCCAGCAGTTCATTCAATCAGCCCCAGCATTTT.

The chain carries TRBV11-2 and TRBJ2-7, with D perhaps matching TRBD1 (6 bases). Trimming left V 4 bases short and J 5 bases short, with 12 bases between. The CDR3 spans 13 residues. The germline CDR1 and CDR2 sequences are SGHAT and FQNNGV. CDR3 amino acids: CASSSNRDHEQYF. DNA for the CDR3: TGTGCCAGCAGCTCTAACAGGGACCACGAGCAGTACTTC.

CDR3 residues: CASSQAGAQGQETQYF. The CDR3 nucleotides are TGCGCCAGCAGCCAAGCCGGGGCACAGGGCCAAGAGACCCAGTACTTC. This rearrangement joins TRBV4-1 to TRBJ2-5; D possibly corresponds to TRBD1 (6 bases). Germline V gene sequence: CDR1 MGHRA, CDR2 YSYEKL. This CDR3 has 16 amino acids. Trimming stripped 1 base from V and 1 base from J, with 13 bases between.

This clone came up a few times. The chain joins TRBV7-3 to TRBJ2-1; weak D call: TRBD2 (6 bases). The CDR3 length is 15 residues. Per germline, CDR1 SGHTA and CDR2 FQGTGA. The V gene lost 5 bases and the J gene lost 8 bases, with 19 bases spanning the gap. CDR3 sequence: CASSPGGPTTYEQFF. The CDR3 DNA sequence: TGTGCCAGCAGCCCCGGGGGACCAACTACATATGAGCAGTTCTTC. Together with reference TRBV7-3 and TRBJ2-1, the CDR3 gives the full variable domain: GAGVSQTPSNKVTEKGKYVELRCDPISGHTALYWYRQSLGQGPEFLIYFQGTGAADDSGLPNDRFFAVRPEGSVSTLKIQRTERGDSAVYLCASSPGGPTTYEQFFGPGTRLTVL.